What follows are 14 T cell receptor beta chains derived from one specimen sequenced in a study of T cell responses to AZD1222 COVID-19 vaccine (dated by TCRdb to the early 2020s). The protocol used for the library was the immunoSEQ multiplex PCR assay. TCRdb's version of the immuneACCESS table is confined to in-frame rearrangements and falls short of the full clone set. An unresolved V gene accounts for under half of the shortfall where checked; the remainder is of unknown origin. The sample table shows fewer than 200,000 clones, and roughly 88% are seen once. The top ten clones comprise less than 0.55% of the sample. Sample time point, as interpreted from the label and publication: baseline before first vaccination. Source: peripheral blood, taken on day 0 of AZD1222 vaccination. The receptors come from an adult in good health.

In DNA form, the CDR3 reads TGTGCCAGCAGCCAAGAGGGAGCGGGGAACTATGGCTACACCTTC. As protein: CASSQEGAGNYGYTF. The rearrangement uses TRBV14 and TRBJ1-2, with D hard to call. The V end lost 0 bases, the J end lost 2 bases, and 10 bases lay between the germline ends. The germline V gene has CDR1 SGHDN and CDR2 FVKESK. The CDR3 is made up of 15 amino acids.

The chain has TRBV15 and TRBJ1-2; no reliable D call. V shed 2 bases and J shed 7 bases, with 8 bases lying between them. Germline-derived CDR1 and CDR2 are LNHNV and YYDKDF (reference sequence). CDR3 length: 12 amino acids. The CDR3 bases are TGTGCCACCAGCAGACAGGAAAGTGGCTACACCTTC. Residues: CATSRQESGYTF.

This clone was counted a single time. CDR3: CASSPGTGEGRQYF. Here the CDR3 DNA reads TGTGCCAGTAGTCCGGGGACAGGGGAGGGAAGGCAGTACTTC. V gene TRBV19 combines with J gene TRBJ2-7; 10 positions agree with TRBD1. CDR1 is LNHDA and CDR2 is SQIVND in the germline V gene (reference sequence). The V segment lost 5 bases and the J segment 9 bases; nucleotides outside the gene matches: 10. The CDR3 totals 14 residues.

The CDR3 reads CASRRSGRPYNEQFF. In DNA, the CDR3 is TGTGCCAGCAGACGTAGCGGGAGGCCCTACAATGAGCAGTTCTTC. This chain links TRBV3-1 (or the pseudogene TRBV3-2) with TRBJ2-1; 10 nucleotides agree with TRBD2. The CDR3 consists of 15 residues. Germline trimming cut 6 bases from V and 2 bases from J; bases unmatched to any gene: 4. Germline V gene data show CDR1 as LGHDT and CDR2 as YNNKEL (reference sequence).

The chain combines TRBV2 with TRBJ1-3, with 7 bases matching TRBD1. Trimming took 6 bases from V and 4 from J; bases not matched to a gene: 6. The CDR3 sequence is 14 residues long. Germline CDR1 reads SNHLY; CDR2 reads FYNNEI. The DNA for the CDR3 is TGTGCCAGCAGCCTAGGGACAGACGGAAACACCATATATTTT. This gives the protein CASSLGTDGNTIYF.

The gene calls are TRBV10-1 and TRBJ2-5; D gene ambiguous. V shed 0 bases and J shed 7 bases, with 6 bases lying between them. The CDR3 is 12 residues long. CDR1 and CDR2 (germline): WNHNN, SYGVQD (reference sequence). The CDR3 sequence: CASSESMGTQYF. The CDR3 DNA is TGCGCCAGCAGTGAGTCGATGGGGACCCAGTACTTC.

This clone was observed a handful of times. Relative to the germline gene, one junction end is altered; a read error may explain this. The chain joins TRBV7-7 to TRBJ2-1; D is ambiguous. CDR1 and CDR2 (germline): SSHAT, FNYEAQ (reference sequence). The CDR3 is 15 residues long. DNA for the CDR3: TGTGCTAGCAGCTCGGACCTTAGCTCCTACAATGAGCAGTTCTTC. This sequence encodes CASSSDLSSYNEQFF. The full variable domain, in which reference TRBV7-7 and TRBJ2-1 provide the parts outside the CDR3, is GAGVSQSPRYKVTKRGQDVTLRCDPISSHATLYWYQQALGQGPEFLTYFNYEAQPDKSGLPSDRFSAERPEGSISTLTIQRTEQRDSAMYRCASSSDLSSYNEQFFGPGTRLTVL.

The chain joins TRBV5-1 to TRBJ2-7; D is undetermined. The V gene's germline CDR1 is SGHRS and CDR2 YFSETQ. The CDR3 is made up of 11 amino acids. V was shortened by 0 bases and J by 7 bases, with 5 bases between the two germline ends. The CDR3 nucleotides are TGCGCCAGCAGCTTGGAGGGTGAGCAGTACTTC. It codes for CASSLEGEQYF.

This chain links TRBV5-1 with TRBJ1-3; tentatively, D is TRBD1 (5 bases). This CDR3 is built from 15 residues. The germline V and J ends were trimmed by 4 bases and 0 bases, with 11 bases remaining between them. Germline CDR1 SGHRS, CDR2 YFSETQ. CDR3 protein: CASSPGGASGNTIYF. The CDR3 nucleotides read TGCGCCAGCAGCCCCGGAGGGGCCTCTGGAAACACCATATATTTT.

The chain couples TRBV11-2 to TRBJ2-1; TRBD2 aligns across 9 bases. This CDR3 is 18 amino acids long. Trimming took 4 bases from V and 4 from J; bases not matched to a gene: 14. From germline, CDR1 is SGHAT and CDR2 FQNNGV. CDR3 residues: CASSSLPLGLAGYNEQFF. The CDR3 DNA reads TGTGCCAGCAGCTCCCTTCCCCTGGGGCTAGCGGGATACAATGAGCAGTTCTTC.

The CDR3 DNA sequence: TGTGCCAGCAGCCACAACTCTCATCTGGGCGCTGAAGCTTTCTTT. As protein: CASSHNSHLGAEAFF. This rearrangement joins TRBV3-1 (or the pseudogene TRBV3-2) to TRBJ1-1; the D is unclear. Looked up from germline, CDR1 is LGHDT and CDR2 is YNNKEL (reference sequence). Trimming took off 3 bases at V and 6 bases at J, with 17 bases between the two ends. The CDR3 covers 15 residues.

The chain is built from TRBV5-4 and TRBJ1-2; D not resolved. Between the trimmed V and J ends, which lost 2 bases and 2 bases, there was a span of 10 bases. This CDR3 has 14 residues. Per the germline V gene, CDR1 is SGHNT and CDR2 is YYREEE (reference sequence). The CDR3 region has the DNA TGTGCCAGCAGCTTAAGAGGAGAGAACTATGGCTACACCTTC. This translates into CASSLRGENYGYTF.

The V and J genes are TRBV6-5 and TRBJ2-7; 10 bases agree with TRBD2. The V and J ends lost 6 bases and 4 bases, in that order; junction bases with no gene match: 9. The CDR3 is 15 amino acids. CDR1 and CDR2 (germline): MNHEY, SVGAGI. DNA for the CDR3: TGTGCCAGCAGACCCCTAGCGGGAGAGCGATACGAGCAGTACTTC. Its translation is CASRPLAGERYEQYF.

The rearrangement uses TRBV7-8 and TRBJ2-7; D is tentatively TRBD1 or TRBD2 (7 bases each). Germline V gene sequence: CDR1 SGHVS, CDR2 FQNEAQ. The CDR3 loop spans 14 amino acids. V lost 4 bases and J lost 5, with 15 bases in between. CDR3 coding DNA: TGTGCCAGCAGCTCCTTCAGGGGGGGCCACGAGCAGTACTTC. This sequence encodes CASSSFRGGHEQYF.